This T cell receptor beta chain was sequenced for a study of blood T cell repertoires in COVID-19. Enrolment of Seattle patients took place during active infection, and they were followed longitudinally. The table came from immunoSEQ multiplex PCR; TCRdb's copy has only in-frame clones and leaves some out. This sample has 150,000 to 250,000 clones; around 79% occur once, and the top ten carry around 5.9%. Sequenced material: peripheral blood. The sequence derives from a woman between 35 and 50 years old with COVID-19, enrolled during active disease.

CDR3 DNA: TGTGCCAGCAGCGCTCACACCGACACTGAAGCTTTCTTT. It codes for CASSAHTDTEAFF. The chain couples TRBV9 to TRBJ1-1; no clear D gene. Germline-derived CDR1 and CDR2 are SGDLS and YYNGEE. Trimming removed 3 bases from V and 3 bases from J, with 9 bases in between. This CDR3 has 13 amino acids. The full variable domain, completed using reference TRBV9 and TRBJ1-1, is DSGVTQTPKHLITATGQRVTLRCSPRSGDLSVYWYQQSLDQGLQFLIQYYNGEERAKGNILERFSAQQFPDLHSELNLSSLELGDSALYFCASSAHTDTEAFFGQGTRLTVV.